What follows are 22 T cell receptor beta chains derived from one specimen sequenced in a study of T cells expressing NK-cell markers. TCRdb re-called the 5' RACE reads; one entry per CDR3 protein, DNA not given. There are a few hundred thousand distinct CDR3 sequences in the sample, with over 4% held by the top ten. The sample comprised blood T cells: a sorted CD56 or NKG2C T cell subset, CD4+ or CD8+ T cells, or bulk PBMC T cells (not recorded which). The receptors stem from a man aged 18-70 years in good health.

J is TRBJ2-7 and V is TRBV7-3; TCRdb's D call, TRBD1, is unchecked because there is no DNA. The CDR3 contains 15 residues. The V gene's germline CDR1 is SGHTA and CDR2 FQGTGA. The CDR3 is CASSLMGGSSYEQYF.

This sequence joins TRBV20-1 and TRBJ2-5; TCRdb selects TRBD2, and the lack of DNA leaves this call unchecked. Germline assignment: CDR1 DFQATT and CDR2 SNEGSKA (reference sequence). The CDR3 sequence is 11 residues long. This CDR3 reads CSATRGETQYF.

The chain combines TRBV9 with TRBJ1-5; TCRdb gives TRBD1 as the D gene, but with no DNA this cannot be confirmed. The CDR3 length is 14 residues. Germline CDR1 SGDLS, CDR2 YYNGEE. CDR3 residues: CASSVGQGSVPQHF.

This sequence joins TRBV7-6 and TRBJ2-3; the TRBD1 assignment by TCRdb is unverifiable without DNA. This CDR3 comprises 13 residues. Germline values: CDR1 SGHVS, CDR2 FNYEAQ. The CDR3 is CASRAQPTDTQYF.

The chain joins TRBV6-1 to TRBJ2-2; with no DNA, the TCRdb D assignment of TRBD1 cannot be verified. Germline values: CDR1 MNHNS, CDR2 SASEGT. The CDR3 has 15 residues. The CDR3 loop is CASSVTGLSTGELFF.

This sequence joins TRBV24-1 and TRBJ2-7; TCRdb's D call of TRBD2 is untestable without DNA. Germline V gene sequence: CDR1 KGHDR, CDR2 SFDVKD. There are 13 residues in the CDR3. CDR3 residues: CATSASQGYEQYF.

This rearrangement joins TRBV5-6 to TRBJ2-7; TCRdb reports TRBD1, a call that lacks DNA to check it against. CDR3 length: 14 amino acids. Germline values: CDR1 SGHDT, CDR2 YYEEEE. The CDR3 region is CASSRRGYAYEQYF.

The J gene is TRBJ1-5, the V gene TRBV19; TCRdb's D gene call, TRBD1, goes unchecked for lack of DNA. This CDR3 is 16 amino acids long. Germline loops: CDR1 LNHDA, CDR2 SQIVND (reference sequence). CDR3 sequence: CASTNKPGPRPQPQHF.

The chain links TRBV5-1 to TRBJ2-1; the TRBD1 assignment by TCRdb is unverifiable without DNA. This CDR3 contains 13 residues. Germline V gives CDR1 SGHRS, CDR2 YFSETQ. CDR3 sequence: CASSLESGPPLFF.

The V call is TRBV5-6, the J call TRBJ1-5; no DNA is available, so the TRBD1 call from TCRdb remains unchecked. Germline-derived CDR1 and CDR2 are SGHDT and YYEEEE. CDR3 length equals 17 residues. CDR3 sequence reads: CASSLYRGYGNNQPQHF.

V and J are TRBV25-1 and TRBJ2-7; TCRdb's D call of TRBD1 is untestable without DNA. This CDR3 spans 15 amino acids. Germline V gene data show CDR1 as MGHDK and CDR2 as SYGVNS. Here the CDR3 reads CASSDSGVSTYEQYF.

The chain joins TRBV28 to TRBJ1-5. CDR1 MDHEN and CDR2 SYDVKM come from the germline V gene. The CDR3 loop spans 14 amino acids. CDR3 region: CASSFRRGNQPQHF.

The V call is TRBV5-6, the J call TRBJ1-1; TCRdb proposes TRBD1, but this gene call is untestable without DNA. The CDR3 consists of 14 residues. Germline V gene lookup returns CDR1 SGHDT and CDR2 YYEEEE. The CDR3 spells CASQRYGQGTEAFF. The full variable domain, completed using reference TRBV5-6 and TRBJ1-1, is DAGVTQSPTHLIKTRGQQVTLRCSPKSGHDTVSWYQQALGQGPQFIFQYYEEEERQRGNFPDRFSGHQFPNYSSELNVNALLLGDSALYLCASQRYGQGTEAFFGQGTRLTVV.

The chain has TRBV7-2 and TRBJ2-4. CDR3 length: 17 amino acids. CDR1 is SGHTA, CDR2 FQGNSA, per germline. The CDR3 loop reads CASSFQYGGVAKNIQYF. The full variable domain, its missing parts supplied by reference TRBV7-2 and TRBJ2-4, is GAGVSQSPSNKVTEKGKDVELRCDPISGHTALYWYRQSLGQGLEFLIYFQGNSAPDKSGLPSDRFSAERTGGSVSTLTIQRTQQEDSAVYLCASSFQYGGVAKNIQYFGAGTRLSVL.

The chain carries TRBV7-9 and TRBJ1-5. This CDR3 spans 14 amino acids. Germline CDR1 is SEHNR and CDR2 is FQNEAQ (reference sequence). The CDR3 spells CASSLGTLHQPQHF. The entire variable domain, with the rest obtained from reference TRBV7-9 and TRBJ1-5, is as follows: DTGVSQNPRHKITKRGQNVTFRCDPISEHNRLYWYRQTLGQGPEFLTYFQNEAQLEKSRLLSDRFSAERPKGSFSTLEIQRTEQGDSAMYLCASSLGTLHQPQHFGDGTRLSIL.

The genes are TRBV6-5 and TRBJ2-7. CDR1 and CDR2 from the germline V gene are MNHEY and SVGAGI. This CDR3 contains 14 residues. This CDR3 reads CASSTWTRSYEQYF.

The chain's CDR3 is CASSMDSLELTEAFF. The J gene is TRBJ1-1, the V gene TRBV5-1. The CDR3 spans 15 residues. Per the germline V gene, CDR1 is SGHRS and CDR2 is YFSETQ.

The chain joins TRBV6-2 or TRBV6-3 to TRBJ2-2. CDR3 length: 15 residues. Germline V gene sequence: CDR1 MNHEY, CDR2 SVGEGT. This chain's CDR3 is CASTPAQMNTGELFF.

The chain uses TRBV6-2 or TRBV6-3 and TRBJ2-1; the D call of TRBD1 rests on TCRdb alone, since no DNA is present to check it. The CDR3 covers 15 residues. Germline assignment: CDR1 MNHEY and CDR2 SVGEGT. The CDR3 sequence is CASSPRPDKRDEQFF.

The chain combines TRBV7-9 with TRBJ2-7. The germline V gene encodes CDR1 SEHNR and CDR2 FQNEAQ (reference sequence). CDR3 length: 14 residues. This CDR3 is CASSPKIRDYEQYF.

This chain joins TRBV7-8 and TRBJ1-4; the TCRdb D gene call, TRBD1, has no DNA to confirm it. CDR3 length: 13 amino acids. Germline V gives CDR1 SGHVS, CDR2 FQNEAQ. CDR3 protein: CATGGVMAKKLFF.

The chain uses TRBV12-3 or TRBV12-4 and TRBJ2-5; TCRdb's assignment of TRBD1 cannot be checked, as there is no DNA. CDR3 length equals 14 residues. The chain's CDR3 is CASSPWTGGETQYF.